The clone carrying this T cell receptor (beta chain) was detected once. Its antigen is unidentified. Germline-derived CDR1 and CDR2 are SGDLS and YYNGEE. V shed 2 bases and J 5 bases; nucleotides not matched to a gene: 5. This CDR3 contains 16 residues. This sample was included in a study of cytomegalovirus exposure and HLA in healthy donors. Study-wide points: Beyond CMV serostatus, there was no information to go on about immune exposure. Presence/absence analyses took donor sequencing depth as roughly uniform.

A multiplex PCR was run with 60 Vbeta primers and 13 Jbeta primers. Only in-frame clones appear in the TCRdb table, and some are missing; sequencing was by immunoSEQ multiplex PCR. Here the sample spans 150,000 to 200,000 clones, about 82% being singletons. Sample: PBMCs. The receptor was derived from a woman in her twenties or thirties in good health and CMV-seronegative. This chain joins TRBV9 and TRBJ2-1, with 12 bases matching TRBD2. The CDR3 sequence is CASSVLTSGGNNEQFF. The CDR3 DNA is TGTGCCAGCAGCGTTCTGACTAGCGGGGGAAACAATGAGCAGTTCTTC.